Shown below are 19 T cell receptor beta chains from a single sample sequenced in a study of shared clonotypes between healthy human individuals. The protocol was immunoSEQ multiplex PCR, while the TCRdb copy is restricted to in-frame clones and leaves out a portion. The sample includes roughly 500,000 clones, around 73% seen only once; the top ten take approximately 12%. The sequenced material came from PBMCs. The receptors shown here come from a woman aged 40 to 50 in good health. Some clones in this sample may be carry-over from other donors' samples.

J is TRBJ2-3 and V is TRBV4-1; 8 nucleotides agree with TRBD1. The CDR3 is 17 amino acids. J lost 3 bases, V lost 2 bases, and 10 bases had no gene match. Germline-derived CDR1 and CDR2 are MGHRA and YSYEKL. CDR3 in amino acids: CASSQFWPGGLTDTQYF. CDR3 coding DNA: TGCGCCAGCAGCCAATTTTGGCCAGGGGGCTTGACAGATACGCAGTATTTT.

The CDR3 nucleotides read TGCAGCGGAGCGGGAACTGCCCCCTACGAGCAGTACTTC. Protein product: CSGAGTAPYEQYF. The chain carries TRBV29-1 and TRBJ2-7; 7 bases agree with TRBD2. Germline assignment: CDR1 SQVTM and CDR2 ANQGSEA. The CDR3 is 13 amino acids. V shed 7 bases, J shed 2 bases, and the junction held 8 bases outside the gene matches.

The gene calls are TRBV4-2 and TRBJ1-6, with 9 bases fitting TRBD1. The ends lost 3 bases at V and 9 bases at J; junction bases unmatched: 9. There are 16 residues in the CDR3. Germline values: CDR1 LGHNA, CDR2 YNFKEQ. As DNA, the CDR3 is TGTGCCAGCAGCCAGGAACAGGGGGCGGGAACTTCACCCCTCCACTTT. Amino acids: CASSQEQGAGTSPLHF.

V gene TRBV7-9 combines with J gene TRBJ2-7, with D unresolved. Trimming took off 3 bases at V and 0 bases at J, with 9 bases between the two ends. The germline gives CDR1 SEHNR, CDR2 FQNEAQ (reference sequence). This CDR3 has 14 residues. CDR3 sequence reads: CASSLMGISYEQYF. CDR3 DNA: TGTGCCAGCAGCTTGATGGGGATCTCCTACGAGCAGTACTTC.

The chain combines TRBV6-1 with TRBJ2-3; 11 nucleotides align to TRBD1. Germline V gives CDR1 MNHNS, CDR2 SASEGT. Trimming took 7 bases from V and 4 from J; bases not matched to a gene: 13. The CDR3 has 17 residues. CDR3 region: CASTDIPGTGGADTQYF. Written as DNA, the CDR3 is TGTGCCAGCACTGACATTCCCGGGACAGGGGGGGCAGATACGCAGTATTTT.

This CDR3 reads CASSVRDRNTEAFF. The CDR3 region has the DNA TGTGCCAGCAGCGTCCGGGACAGGAACACTGAAGCTTTCTTT. This sequence joins TRBV7-9 and TRBJ1-1; the match to TRBD1 covers 7 bases. V was pared by 5 bases and J by 1 base, with 4 bases of the junction left unmatched. The CDR3 totals 14 residues. The germline gives CDR1 SEHNR, CDR2 FQNEAQ (reference sequence).

V gene TRBV7-2 combines with J gene TRBJ2-5; D is unresolved. CDR1 is SGHTA and CDR2 is FQGNSA in the germline V gene. V lost 1 base, J lost 0 bases, and 12 bases lay in between. This CDR3 has 16 residues. DNA of the CDR3: TGTGCCAGCAGCTTAGTTTCGGCCCCGTACCAAGAGACCCAGTACTTC. It translates to CASSLVSAPYQETQYF.

This rearrangement joins TRBV19 to TRBJ2-2, with TRBD1 matching over 7 bases. J lost 6 bases, V lost 5 bases, and 3 bases had no gene match. The CDR3 sequence is 13 residues long. The V gene's germline CDR1 is LNHDA and CDR2 SQIVND (reference sequence). The CDR3, as DNA: TGTGCCAGTAGTCCGGGACAGCCCGGGGAGCTGTTTTTT. Its protein product is CASSPGQPGELFF.

The chain couples TRBV5-5 to TRBJ2-2; D might be TRBD2 (5 bases). The V gene lost 5 bases and the J gene lost 1 base, with 18 bases spanning the gap. Germline CDR1 and CDR2: SGHKS and YYEKEE (reference sequence). The CDR3 contains 17 residues. Written as DNA, the CDR3 is TGTGCCAGCAGTCCCGTACATACTAGTGGGAACACCGGGGAGCTGTTTTTT. Its protein is CASSPVHTSGNTGELFF.

This sequence joins TRBV28 and TRBJ1-4, with TRBD1 identical over 12 bases. The germline V gene encodes CDR1 MDHEN and CDR2 SYDVKM. The length of the CDR3 is 17 residues. Losses at the gene ends were 7 bases for V and 6 bases for J; bases not matched to a gene: 12. Here the CDR3 DNA reads TGTGCCAGCATTCCTGGGACAGGGGGCGGTTTAGATGAAAAACTGTTTTTT. This translates into CASIPGTGGGLDEKLFF.

This clone was picked up many times. The rearrangement uses TRBV7-6 and TRBJ2-3; D is possibly TRBD1 or TRBD2 (5 bases each). CDR1 SGHVS and CDR2 FNYEAQ come from the germline V gene. V was clipped by 5 bases and J by 2 bases, with 17 bases between them. CDR3 length: 16 amino acids. DNA of the CDR3: TGTGCCAGCAGCCTGGGGGTAGGCAGATACACAGATACGCAGTATTTT. Translation: CASSLGVGRYTDTQYF. The full variable domain, rest sourced from reference TRBV7-6 and TRBJ2-3, is GAGVSQSPRYKVTKRGQDVALRCDPISGHVSLYWYRQALGQGPEFLTYFNYEAQQDKSGLPNDRFSAERPEGSISTLTIQRTEQRDSAMYRCASSLGVGRYTDTQYFGPGTRLTVL.

This clone showed up just once. The V gene is TRBV6-5, the J gene TRBJ1-1; D remains ambiguous. Deletions cut 5 bases from V and 2 bases from J, with 6 bases between. Germline lookup yields CDR1 MNHEY and CDR2 SVGAGI. The CDR3 totals 12 residues. CDR3 nucleotide sequence: TGTGCCAGCAGTGTAGGAAACACTGAAGCTTTCTTT. It translates to CASSVGNTEAFF.

This rearrangement joins TRBV4-2 to TRBJ2-3; 9 positions match TRBD2. This CDR3 has 16 residues. Germline loops: CDR1 LGHNA, CDR2 YNFKEQ. V lost 7 bases to trimming and J lost 2 bases; unmatched junction nucleotides: 10. The CDR3 loop reads CASKPGTSSYTDTQYF. As DNA, the CDR3 is TGTGCCAGCAAACCCGGGACTAGCAGTTACACAGATACGCAGTATTTT.

This clone was detected a few times. A read error may explain this, as a much larger clone is one base away. This rearrangement joins TRBV30 to TRBJ1-1; unclear D gene. The CDR3 runs to 17 residues. CDR1 and CDR2 (germline): GTSNPN, SVGIG (reference sequence). V was clipped by 3 bases and J by 4 bases, with 24 bases between them. Written as DNA, the CDR3 is TGTGCCTGGAGCGCCAGTCTTACCACAACCTTGGGCACTGAAGCTTTCTTT. It encodes CAWSASLTTTLGTEAFF.

The chain couples TRBV18 to TRBJ2-1; 10 bases fit TRBD2. The CDR3 has 16 amino acids. After removal of 3 bases from V and 8 bases from J, the junction contained 10 bases not matched to a gene. The germline CDR1 and CDR2 sequences are KGHSH and LQKENI. The CDR3 sequence is CASSPESSGSRYEQFF. The CDR3, as DNA: TGTGCCAGCTCACCGGAATCTAGCGGGAGTCGGTATGAGCAGTTCTTC.

V is TRBV19 and J is TRBJ2-5; 8 positions match TRBD2. The CDR3 sequence is 14 residues long. CDR1 LNHDA and CDR2 SQIVND come from the germline V gene (reference sequence). V lost 5 bases to trimming and J lost 5 bases; unmatched junction nucleotides: 7. The CDR3 bases are TGTGCCAGTAGTCCCAGCGGGAGAGGGGAGACCCAGTACTTC. Protein product: CASSPSGRGETQYF.

V and J are TRBV2 and TRBJ1-1, with D tentatively TRBD1 (6 bases). V was cut by 7 bases and J by 2 bases, with 11 bases left in between. The CDR3 sequence is 13 residues long. Germline lookup yields CDR1 SNHLY and CDR2 FYNNEI. The chain's CDR3 is CASNGGHNTEAFF. For the CDR3, the DNA is TGTGCCAGCAATGGGGGGCATAACACTGAAGCTTTCTTT.

The chain has TRBV11-2 and TRBJ2-7, with D possibly TRBD1 on 5 matching bases. Germline V lookup: CDR1 SGHAT, CDR2 FQNNGV. V shed 4 bases and J shed 5 bases, with 21 bases lying between them. The CDR3 length is 16 residues. The CDR3 loop is CASSSIRQGRVDEQYF. The DNA for the CDR3 is TGTGCCAGCAGCTCCATCCGGCAGGGAAGAGTCGACGAGCAGTACTTC. The whole variable domain, remainder taken from reference TRBV11-2 and TRBJ2-7, is EAGVAQSPRYKIIEKRQSVAFWCNPISGHATLYWYQQILGQGPKLLIQFQNNGVVDDSQLPKDRFSAERLKGVDSTLKIQPAKLEDSAVYLCASSSIRQGRVDEQYFGPGTRLTVT.

As regards this clone: The identical CDR3 is also encoded by other nucleotide sequences in the sample. The chain recombines TRBV7-9 with TRBJ1-4; 7 nucleotides align to TRBD1. The trim removed 1 base at V and 6 bases at J, leaving 2 bases unmatched. The CDR3 runs to 14 residues. The germline V gene has CDR1 SEHNR and CDR2 FQNEAQ (reference sequence). This chain's CDR3 is CASSLGQGDEKLFF. CDR3 DNA: TGTGCCAGCAGCTTAGGGCAGGGGGATGAAAAACTGTTTTTT.